The T cell receptor beta chain under discussion was sequenced for a study of blood T cell repertoires in COVID-19. Study context: Samples of COVID-19 (acute and convalescent) were obtained from the United States, Italy and Spain.

Sequenced by immunoSEQ multiplex PCR; TCRdb stores in-frame clones only, minus some. The table lists around 700,000 clones, about 90% of them singletons. The germline CDR1 and CDR2 sequences are PRHDT and FYEKMQ (reference sequence). This CDR3 region has 16 residues. V was clipped by 3 bases and J by 7 bases; unmatched bases: 14. The clonotype was recovered from a young woman with acute or convalescent COVID-19. The sequencing sample was made of peripheral blood. The chain recombines TRBV13 with TRBJ2-7; 8 nucleotides align to TRBD1. CDR3 DNA sequence: TGTGCCAGCAGCTTTAACGCGGGGACAGGTTCTGGTGAGCAGTACTTC. Translation gives CASSFNAGTGSGEQYF.